The TCR beta chain described here comes from a study of OX40 agonist ivuxolimab in advanced cancers. Looking at the study overall: Eligibility admitted prior anti-PD-1, anti-PD-L1 or anti-CTLA-4 therapy; around 41% had some. Partial response was recorded in three patients: one hepatocellular carcinoma and two cutaneous melanoma cases. Overall study findings and caveats: Average numbers of expanded clones were greater in CD8+ T cells than in CD4+.

The count of this clone is one. Antigen: not known. Profiled with immunoSEQ multiplex PCR; TCRdb holds only in-frame clones, not every one. The sample lists about 70,000 clones, 70% to 90% seen once, with 2% to 2.5% in the top ten. Germline assignment: CDR1 SQVTM and CDR2 ANQGSEA. This CDR3 comprises 13 residues. Trimming removed 4 bases from V and 6 bases from J, with 14 bases in between. The gene calls are TRBV29-1 and TRBJ2-3; no definite D call. The receptor's source is an adult with an advanced solid tumor such as melanoma, head and neck, liver or kidney cancer. Sequences were derived from CD4+ or CD8+ T cells sorted from blood, sampled in a trial of the OX40 agonist ivuxolimab. CDR3 sequence: CSVVQLSEDTQYF. As DNA, the CDR3 is TGCAGCGTTGTGCAGTTATCGGAGGATACGCAGTATTTT.